The T cell receptor beta chain under discussion was sequenced for a study of T cell repertoires in cytomegalovirus infection. This clonotype was observed at least ten times. The antigen is undetermined. This CDR3 contains 16 residues. With V trimmed by 6 bases and J by 2 bases, 9 bases remained unmatched. Germline V gives CDR1 SNHLY, CDR2 FYNNEI. MiXCR was run by TCRdb on the reads, yielding one entry per CDR3 protein. The sample has about 110,000 distinct CDR3 sequences; about 30% are singletons. V gene TRBV2 combines with J gene TRBJ2-3; TRBD2 matches at 9 bases. This TCR came from a human donor in good health (CMV status not recorded). Some clones in this sample may be carry-over from other donors' samples. Sample: CD8+ T cells from cultured PBMCs, taken from culture after CMV antigen stimulation. The chain's CDR3 is CASSDIAGANTDTQYF. CDR3 sequence (DNA): TGTGCCAGCAGCGATATAGCGGGAGCTAACACAGATACGCAGTATTTT.